This T cell receptor beta chain is from a study of blood T cells in healthy people across ages. On this clonotype itself: Its antigen is not known.

A minimum of 6 micrograms of total RNA was extracted per sample. Primed by a sample-barcoded 5' primer and a J-beta primer mix, a second PCR proceeded for 7 to 11 cycles. Each TCR beta cDNA got a 12-nucleotide random molecular identifier. TCRdb independently ran MiXCR on the 5' RACE reads; one entry per CDR3 protein. Of 580,000 or so distinct CDR3 sequences listed, around half are singletons. Study outcomes and limitations: Significant beta diversity loss was already apparent by age approximately 38, declining roughly linearly. Donor CMV status was unknown, possibly confounding expanded clonotype changes.

CDR3 length equals 15 residues. After removal of 3 bases from V and 6 bases from J, the junction contained 7 bases not matched to a gene. Looked up from germline, CDR1 is SGHNT and CDR2 is YYREEE (reference sequence). The sample consisted of blood. The TCR was taken from a man older than 75 in good health. V gene TRBV5-4 combines with J gene TRBJ2-5; 11 bases are shared with TRBD1. CDR3 sequence reads: CASSSPGQGDKTQYF. CDR3 nucleotides: TGTGCCAGCAGCTCCCCGGGACAGGGGGACAAGACCCAGTACTTC.